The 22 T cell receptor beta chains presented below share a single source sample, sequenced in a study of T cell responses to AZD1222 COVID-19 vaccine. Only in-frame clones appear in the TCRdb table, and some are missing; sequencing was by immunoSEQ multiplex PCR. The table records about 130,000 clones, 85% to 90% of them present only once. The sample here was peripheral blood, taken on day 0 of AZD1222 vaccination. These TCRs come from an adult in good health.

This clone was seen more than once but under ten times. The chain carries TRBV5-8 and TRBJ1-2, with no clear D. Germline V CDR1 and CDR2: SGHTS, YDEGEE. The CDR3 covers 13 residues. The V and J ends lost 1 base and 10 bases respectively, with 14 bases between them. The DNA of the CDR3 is TGTGCCAGCAGCTTGCCCCCTGACAAGGACTACACCTTC. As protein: CASSLPPDKDYTF.

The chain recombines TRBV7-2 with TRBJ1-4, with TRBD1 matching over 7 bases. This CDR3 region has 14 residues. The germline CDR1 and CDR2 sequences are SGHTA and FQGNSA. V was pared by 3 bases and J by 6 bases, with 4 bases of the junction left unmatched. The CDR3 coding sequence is TGTGCCAGCAGCTTTACAGGGGAACATGAAAAACTGTTTTTT. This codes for CASSFTGEHEKLFF.

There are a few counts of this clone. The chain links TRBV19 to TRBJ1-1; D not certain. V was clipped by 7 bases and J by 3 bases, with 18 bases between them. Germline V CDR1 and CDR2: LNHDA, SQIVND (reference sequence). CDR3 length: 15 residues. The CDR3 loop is CASIGPGRFHTEAFF. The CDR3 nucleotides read TGTGCCAGTATAGGCCCGGGGAGGTTTCACACTGAAGCTTTCTTT.

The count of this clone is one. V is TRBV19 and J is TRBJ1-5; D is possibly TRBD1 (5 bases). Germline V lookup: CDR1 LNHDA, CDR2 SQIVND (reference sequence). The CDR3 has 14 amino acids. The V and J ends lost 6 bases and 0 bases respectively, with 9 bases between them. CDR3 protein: CASRGEFSNQPQHF. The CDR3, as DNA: TGTGCCAGTAGGGGGGAGTTTAGCAATCAGCCCCAGCATTTT.

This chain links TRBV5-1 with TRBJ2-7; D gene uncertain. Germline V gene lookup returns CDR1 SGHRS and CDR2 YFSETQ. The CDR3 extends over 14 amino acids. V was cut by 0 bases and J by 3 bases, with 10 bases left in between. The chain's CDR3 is CASSLEAPNYEQYF. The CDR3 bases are TGCGCCAGCAGCTTGGAAGCTCCCAACTACGAGCAGTACTTC.

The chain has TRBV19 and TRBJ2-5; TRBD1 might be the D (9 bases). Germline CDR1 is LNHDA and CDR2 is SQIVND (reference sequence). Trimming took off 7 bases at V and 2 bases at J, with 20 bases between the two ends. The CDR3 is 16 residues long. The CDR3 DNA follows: TGTGCCAGTAACCGGGGGGGACAGGGTTGGCAAGAGACCCAGTACTTC. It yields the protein CASNRGGQGWQETQYF.

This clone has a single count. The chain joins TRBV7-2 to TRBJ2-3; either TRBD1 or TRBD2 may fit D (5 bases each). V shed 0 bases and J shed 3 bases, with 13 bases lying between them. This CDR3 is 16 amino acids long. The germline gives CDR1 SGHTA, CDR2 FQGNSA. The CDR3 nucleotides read TGTGCCAGCAGCTTAGCCACGGGAAGGGGAACAGATACGCAGTATTTT. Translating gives CASSLATGRGTDTQYF. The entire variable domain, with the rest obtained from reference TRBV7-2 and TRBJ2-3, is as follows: GAGVSQSPSNKVTEKGKDVELRCDPISGHTALYWYRQSLGQGLEFLIYFQGNSAPDKSGLPSDRFSAERTGGSVSTLTIQRTQQEDSAVYLCASSLATGRGTDTQYFGPGTRLTVL.

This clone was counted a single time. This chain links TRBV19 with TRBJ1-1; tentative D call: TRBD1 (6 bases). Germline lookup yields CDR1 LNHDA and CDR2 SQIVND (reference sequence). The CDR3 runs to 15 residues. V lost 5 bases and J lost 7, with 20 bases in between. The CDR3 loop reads CASSPGVAGHLEAFF. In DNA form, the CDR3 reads TGTGCCAGTAGTCCCGGGGTGGCGGGACACCTTGAAGCTTTCTTT.

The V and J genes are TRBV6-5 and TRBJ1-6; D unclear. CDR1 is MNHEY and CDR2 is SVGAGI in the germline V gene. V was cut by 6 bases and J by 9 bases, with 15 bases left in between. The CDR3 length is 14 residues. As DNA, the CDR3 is TGTGCCAGCAGCCCGGACCGTGGCGGTTCACCCCTCCACTTT. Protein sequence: CASSPDRGGSPLHF.

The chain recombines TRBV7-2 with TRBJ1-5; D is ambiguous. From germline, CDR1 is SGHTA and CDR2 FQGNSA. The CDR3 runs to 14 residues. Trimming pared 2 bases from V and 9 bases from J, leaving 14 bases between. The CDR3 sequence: CASSLLSPLRPQHF. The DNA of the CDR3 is TGTGCCAGCAGCTTACTGTCGCCATTGAGGCCCCAGCATTTT.

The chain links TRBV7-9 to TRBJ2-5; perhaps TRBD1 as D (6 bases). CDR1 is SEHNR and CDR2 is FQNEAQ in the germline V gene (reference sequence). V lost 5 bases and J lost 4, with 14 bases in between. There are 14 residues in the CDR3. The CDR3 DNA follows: TGTGCCAGCAGCCAAACAGGGATCCTAGAGACCCAGTACTTC. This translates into CASSQTGILETQYF.

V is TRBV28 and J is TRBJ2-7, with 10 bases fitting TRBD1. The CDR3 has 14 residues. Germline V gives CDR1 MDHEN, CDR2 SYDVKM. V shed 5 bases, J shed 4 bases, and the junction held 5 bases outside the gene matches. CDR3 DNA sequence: TGTGCCAGCAGTCCCGGGACAGGGGTTTACGAGCAGTACTTC. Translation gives CASSPGTGVYEQYF.

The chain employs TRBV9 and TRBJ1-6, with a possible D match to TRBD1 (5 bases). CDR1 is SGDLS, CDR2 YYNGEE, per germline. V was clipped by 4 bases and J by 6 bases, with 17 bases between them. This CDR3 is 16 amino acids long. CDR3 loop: CASSNSEGLGNSPLHF. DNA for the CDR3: TGTGCCAGCAGCAACTCAGAGGGGCTCGGTAATTCACCCCTCCACTTT.

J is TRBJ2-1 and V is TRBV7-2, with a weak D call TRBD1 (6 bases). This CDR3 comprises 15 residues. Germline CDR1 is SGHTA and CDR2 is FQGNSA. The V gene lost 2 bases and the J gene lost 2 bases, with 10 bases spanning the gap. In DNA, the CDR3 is TGTGCCAGCAGCTTAATCAGGACAGCCTACAATGAGCAGTTCTTC. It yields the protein CASSLIRTAYNEQFF.

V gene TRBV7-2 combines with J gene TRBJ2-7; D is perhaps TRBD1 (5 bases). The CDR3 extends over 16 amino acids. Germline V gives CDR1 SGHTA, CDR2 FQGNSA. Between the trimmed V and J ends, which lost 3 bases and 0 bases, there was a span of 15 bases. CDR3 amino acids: CASSFFFGRDSYEQYF. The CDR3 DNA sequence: TGTGCCAGCAGCTTCTTTTTCGGCAGGGACTCCTACGAGCAGTACTTC.

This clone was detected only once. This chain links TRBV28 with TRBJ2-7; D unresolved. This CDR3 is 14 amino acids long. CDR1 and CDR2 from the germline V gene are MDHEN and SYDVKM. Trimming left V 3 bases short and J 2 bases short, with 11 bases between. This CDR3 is CASSFVGFTYEQYF. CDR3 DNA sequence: TGTGCCAGCAGTTTTGTGGGATTTACCTACGAGCAGTACTTC.

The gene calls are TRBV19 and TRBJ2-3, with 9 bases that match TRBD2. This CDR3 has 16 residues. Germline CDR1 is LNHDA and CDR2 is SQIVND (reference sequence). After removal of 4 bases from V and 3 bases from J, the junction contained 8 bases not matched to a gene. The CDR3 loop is CASSRGASGTTDTQYF. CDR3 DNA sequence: TGTGCCAGTAGTAGGGGGGCTAGCGGGACTACAGATACGCAGTATTTT.

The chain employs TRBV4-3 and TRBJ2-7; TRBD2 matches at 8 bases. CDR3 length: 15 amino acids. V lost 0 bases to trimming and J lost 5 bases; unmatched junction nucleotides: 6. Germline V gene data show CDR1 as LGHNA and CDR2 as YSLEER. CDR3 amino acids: CASSQDRGTRNEQYF. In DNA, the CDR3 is TGCGCCAGCAGCCAAGATCGGGGGACTAGGAACGAGCAGTACTTC.

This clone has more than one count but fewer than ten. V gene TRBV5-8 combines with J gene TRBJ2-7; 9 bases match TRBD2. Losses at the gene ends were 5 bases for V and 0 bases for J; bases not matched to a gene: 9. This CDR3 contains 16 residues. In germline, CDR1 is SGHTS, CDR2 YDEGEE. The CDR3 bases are TGTGCCAGCAGAGGGACTAGCCGGAAAAGCTCCTACGAGCAGTACTTC. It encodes CASRGTSRKSSYEQYF.

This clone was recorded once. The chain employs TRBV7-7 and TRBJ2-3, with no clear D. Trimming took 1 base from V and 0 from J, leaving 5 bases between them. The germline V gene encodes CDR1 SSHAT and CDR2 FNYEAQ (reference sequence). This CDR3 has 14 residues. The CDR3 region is CASSLGASTDTQYF. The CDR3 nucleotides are TGTGCCAGCAGCTTAGGGGCTAGCACAGATACGCAGTATTTT.

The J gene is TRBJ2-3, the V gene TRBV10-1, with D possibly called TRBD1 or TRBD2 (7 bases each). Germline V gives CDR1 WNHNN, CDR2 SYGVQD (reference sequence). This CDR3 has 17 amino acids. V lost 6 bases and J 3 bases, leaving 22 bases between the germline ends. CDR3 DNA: TGCGCCAGCAGCGAGAACAGGGGAGGGAGGATAACAGATACGCAGTATTTT. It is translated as CASSENRGGRITDTQYF.

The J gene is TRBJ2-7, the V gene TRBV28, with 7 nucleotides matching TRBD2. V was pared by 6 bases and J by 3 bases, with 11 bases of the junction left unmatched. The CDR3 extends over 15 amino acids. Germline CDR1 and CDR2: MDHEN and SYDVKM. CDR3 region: CASRNSGLADYEQYF. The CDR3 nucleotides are TGTGCCAGCAGGAACAGCGGGCTAGCGGACTACGAGCAGTACTTC.